This passage covers 8 T cell receptor beta chains from one sample sequenced in a study of identical twins (dated by TCRdb to 2016 to 2017). Libraries were built with 5' RACE. The sequencer listed for this sample is Illumina HiSeq 2000. TCRdb redid the processing of the public reads, applying fastp at Q25 and MiXCR, and retained in-frame beta chains. Each entry is one CDR3 protein sequence, shown with its most common DNA and genes. Counted in this sample were hundreds of thousands of distinct CDR3 sequences; around 8.3% of them appeared once. Roughly 0.97% of the sample belongs to the ten largest clones. These data were also reused for a study on yellow fever vaccine responses in identical twins.

Material: PBMCs. The receptors stem from a woman aged 18-29 years in good health.

This clonotype showed up many times. This chain links TRBV29-1 with TRBJ1-2; D uncertain. Germline CDR1 is SQVTM and CDR2 is ANQGSEA. Trimming stripped 4 bases from V and 5 bases from J, with 8 bases between. The CDR3 consists of 11 residues. The CDR3 protein is CSVADLYGYTF. DNA of the CDR3: TGCAGCGTTGCCGACTTATATGGCTACACCTTC.

This clonotype was recorded at least ten times. J is TRBJ2-5 and V is TRBV14; the D is unclear. The CDR3 has 15 residues. V dropped 1 base and J dropped 4 bases, with 13 bases sitting between them. Germline CDR1 SGHDN, CDR2 FVKESK. DNA of the CDR3: TGTGCCAGCAGCCAAGGAGTCCATCAAGGAGAGACCCAGTACTTC. Residues: CASSQGVHQGETQYF. Combining the CDR3 with reference TRBV14 and TRBJ2-5 gives the whole variable domain EAGVTQFPSHSVIEKGQTVTLRCDPISGHDNLYWYRRVMGKEIKFLLHFVKESKQDESGMPNNRFLAERTGGTYSTLKVQPAELEDSGVYFCASSQGVHQGETQYFGPGTRLLVL.

The rearrangement joins TRBV29-1 to TRBJ2-2; possibly TRBD2 for D (6 bases). The V gene lost 7 bases and the J gene lost 4 bases, with 19 bases spanning the gap. The CDR3 length is 15 residues. CDR1 and CDR2 from the germline V gene are SQVTM and ANQGSEA. DNA of the CDR3: TGCAGCGCCAGCGGGTTTACAGCCGGCACCGGGGAGCTGTTTTTT. Amino acid sequence: CSASGFTAGTGELFF.

The V gene is TRBV7-8, the J gene TRBJ2-5, with 10 bases identical to TRBD2. V trimming: 5 bases; J trimming: 4 bases; junction bases outside the gene matches: 7. CDR1 and CDR2 (germline): SGHVS, FQNEAQ. The CDR3 consists of 15 residues. This chain's CDR3 is CASSMTGTSAETQYF. DNA for the CDR3: TGTGCCAGCAGCATGACCGGGACTAGCGCAGAGACCCAGTACTTC.

This clonotype has at least ten counts. CDR3: CASSDRVGEKLFF. CDR3 nucleotide sequence: TGTGCCAGCAGTGACAGGGTTGGGGAAAAACTGTTTTTT. The V and J genes are TRBV25-1 and TRBJ1-4; TRBD1 is a possible D gene (5 bases). Trimming shortened V by 3 bases and J by 8 bases, and 10 bases separated the two germline ends. Germline CDR1 reads MGHDK; CDR2 reads SYGVNS. The CDR3 has 13 amino acids.

The chain couples TRBV20-1 to TRBJ2-2; maybe TRBD2 (5 bases). This CDR3 is built from 17 residues. Germline CDR1 reads DFQATT; CDR2 reads SNEGSKA (reference sequence). Trimming took 3 bases from V and 2 from J, leaving 19 bases between them. CDR3 protein: CSARGLGRKVNTGELFF. Written as DNA, the CDR3 is TGCAGTGCTAGGGGTTTAGGGAGAAAAGTAAACACCGGGGAGCTGTTTTTT.

This clonotype was seen ten or more times. The chain is built from TRBV5-1 and TRBJ2-2, with 10 bases lining up with TRBD2. With V trimmed by 3 bases and J by 3 bases, 5 bases remained unmatched. This CDR3 has 16 amino acids. CDR1 SGHRS and CDR2 YFSETQ come from the germline V gene. The CDR3 DNA is TGCGCCAGCAGCTCCGGGACTAGCGAACACACCGGGGAGCTGTTTTTT. This encodes CASSSGTSEHTGELFF.

The chain is built from TRBV7-2 and TRBJ2-1, with D perhaps TRBD2 (7 bases). The germline V gene has CDR1 SGHTA and CDR2 FQGNSA. This CDR3 spans 14 amino acids. Trimming stripped 5 bases from V and 7 bases from J, with 15 bases between. The CDR3 loop reads CASSPRGARNEQFF. The CDR3 bases are TGTGCCAGCAGCCCACGGGGGGCCAGAAATGAGCAGTTCTTC.